Each of the 21 T cell receptor beta chains below was sequenced from the same sample in a study of Ad26.COV2.S vaccination and SARS-CoV-2 variants (TCRdb year 2021). Read against the paper, the sample's treatment or condition label means: roughly 20 received Ad26.COV2.S at low or high dose, single or two shots; about 5 received placebo; per-sample allocation not given. Repertoires of vaccine and placebo recipients were sequenced from samples collected on day 63 after the first injection. The protocol used for the library was the immunoSEQ multiplex PCR assay. Sourced from immuneACCESS, this table was stored by TCRdb with only in-frame sequences that have V and J called. A share of the clones is absent; for the studies checked, an unresolved V gene accounts for under half, and the remainder has no known explanation. The sample table contains over 400,000 clones; only one count was recorded for about nine tenths of them. The top ten clones comprise roughly 1.7% of the sample.

The source was peripheral blood, collected in a trial of Ad26.COV2.S vaccine versus placebo. The source of these receptors is a person aged 18 to 65 who received the Ad26.COV2.S COVID-19 vaccine or a placebo.

This clone appeared a single time. The chain combines TRBV27 with TRBJ1-1, with 8 bases identical to TRBD1. The CDR3 runs to 14 residues. Losses at the gene ends were 6 bases for V and 1 base for J; bases not matched to a gene: 4. Germline V lookup: CDR1 MNHEY, CDR2 SMNVEV (reference sequence). CDR3 bases: TGTGCCAGCAGAAGGACAGGGCCGAACACTGAAGCTTTCTTT. Its protein product is CASRRTGPNTEAFF.

This chain joins TRBV15 and TRBJ1-3, with unresolved D. Trimming cost V 0 bases and J 1 base, with 4 bases left between them. CDR3 length equals 14 residues. Germline CDR1 and CDR2: LNHNV and YYDKDF (reference sequence). In DNA form, the CDR3 reads TGTGCCACCAGCAGAGACAGTTCTGGAAACACCATATATTTT. Amino acid sequence: CATSRDSSGNTIYF.

This sequence joins TRBV7-9 and TRBJ2-1; D gene uncertain. V lost 3 bases and J 4 bases, leaving 13 bases between the germline ends. The length of the CDR3 is 15 residues. Germline CDR1 and CDR2: SEHNR and FQNEAQ (reference sequence). In nucleotides, the CDR3 is TGTGCCAGCAGCTTCTCTGGGGTTCTTTACAATGAGCAGTTCTTC. Translation: CASSFSGVLYNEQFF.

This sequence joins TRBV12-5 and TRBJ2-2; TRBD1 or TRBD2 may be the D gene (5 bases each). Germline V gene sequence: CDR1 LGHNT, CDR2 FRNRAP. The length of the CDR3 is 15 residues. V was pared by 1 base and J by 4 bases, with 10 bases between. The CDR3 sequence: CASGLAVGTTGELFF. DNA of the CDR3: TGTGCTAGTGGTTTGGCCGTCGGGACCACCGGGGAGCTGTTTTTT.

The J gene is TRBJ1-2, the V gene TRBV25-1, with D possibly TRBD1 on 5 matching bases. Germline CDR1 reads MGHDK; CDR2 reads SYGVNS. The V end was cut by 2 bases, the J end by 0 bases, with 13 bases between. The CDR3 runs to 16 residues. CDR3 coding DNA: TGTGCCAGCAGTGAACAGGGTGGCAGTCCTAACTATGGCTACACCTTC. Residues: CASSEQGGSPNYGYTF.

The chain links TRBV30 to TRBJ2-3, with D possibly TRBD2 on 6 matching bases. The CDR3 has 15 amino acids. V lost 1 base and J lost 1, with 12 bases in between. The germline V gene encodes CDR1 GTSNPN and CDR2 SVGIG (reference sequence). The CDR3 loop is CAWSEGGKGTDTQYF. The CDR3 DNA sequence: TGTGCCTGGAGTGAAGGAGGGAAAGGCACAGATACGCAGTATTTT. The whole variable domain, remainder taken from reference TRBV30 and TRBJ2-3, is SQTIHQWPATLVQPVGSPLSLECTVEGTSNPNLYWYRQAAGRGLQLLFYSVGIGQISSEVPQNLSASRPQDRQFILSSKKLLLSDSGFYLCAWSEGGKGTDTQYFGPGTRLTVL.

The chain recombines TRBV13 with TRBJ2-7; D may be TRBD2 (6 bases). The V and J ends lost 2 bases and 5 bases respectively, with 13 bases between them. The CDR3 runs to 14 residues. Germline CDR1 is PRHDT and CDR2 is FYEKMQ (reference sequence). The DNA of the CDR3 is TGTGCCAGCAGCTTATTTAGTGGAGGGGACGAGCAGTACTTC. Translated: CASSLFSGGDEQYF.

V gene TRBV6-2 or TRBV6-3 combines with J gene TRBJ2-1; D is unresolved. CDR1 is MNHEY, CDR2 SVGEGT, per germline. V lost 2 bases to trimming and J lost 12 bases, with 11 bases between them. The CDR3 totals 12 residues. CDR3 residues: CASSYSQPVQFF. The CDR3 nucleotides are TGTGCCAGCAGTTACAGTCAGCCGGTGCAGTTCTTC.

The V call is TRBV28, the J call TRBJ1-1; unclear D gene. Germline lookup yields CDR1 MDHEN and CDR2 SYDVKM. The V end lost 4 bases, the J end lost 0 bases, and 15 bases lay between the germline ends. There are 16 residues in the CDR3. CDR3 DNA sequence: TGTGCCAGCAGTTCGACCAGGTCAGCTATGAACACTGAAGCTTTCTTT. Its translation is CASSSTRSAMNTEAFF.

The chain is built from TRBV28 and TRBJ1-1; the D is unclear. Per germline, CDR1 MDHEN and CDR2 SYDVKM. The CDR3 covers 15 residues. Trimming took off 1 base at V and 0 bases at J, with 9 bases between the two ends. CDR3 loop: CASSLLGNMNTEAFF. The CDR3 nucleotides read TGTGCCAGCAGTTTATTAGGGAACATGAACACTGAAGCTTTCTTT.

The chain links TRBV7-2 to TRBJ2-7; TRBD2 matches at 9 bases. This CDR3 has 13 residues. With V trimmed by 5 bases and J by 5 bases, 4 bases remained unmatched. Germline V gives CDR1 SGHTA, CDR2 FQGNSA. The CDR3 spells CASSPGLAHEQYF. The DNA for the CDR3 is TGTGCCAGCAGCCCGGGACTAGCTCACGAGCAGTACTTC.

The rearrangement uses TRBV7-9 and TRBJ2-1; D is perhaps TRBD1 (5 bases). The length of the CDR3 is 12 residues. Germline V gene sequence: CDR1 SEHNR, CDR2 FQNEAQ (reference sequence). Between the trimmed V and J ends, which lost 8 bases and 6 bases, there was a span of 11 bases. The CDR3 region is CASLQGPNEQFF. The CDR3 DNA follows: TGTGCCAGCCTTCAGGGTCCCAATGAGCAGTTCTTC.

This clone was seen only once. The rearrangement uses TRBV15 and TRBJ2-3; D might be TRBD1 or TRBD2, each matching 7 bases. This CDR3 is 17 amino acids long. Trimming removed 3 bases from V and 0 bases from J, with 16 bases in between. From germline, CDR1 is LNHNV and CDR2 YYDKDF (reference sequence). The CDR3 protein is CATSSSGGGPSTDTQYF. The CDR3 bases are TGTGCCACCAGCAGTTCAGGGGGGGGGCCTAGCACAGATACGCAGTATTTT.

The V and J genes are TRBV19 and TRBJ2-5, with D possibly matching TRBD2 (5 bases). The CDR3 loop spans 16 amino acids. The V end lost 4 bases, the J end lost 4 bases, and 19 bases lay between the germline ends. Germline lookup yields CDR1 LNHDA and CDR2 SQIVND (reference sequence). The CDR3 DNA reads TGTGCCAGTAGTAATAGTTGGCGGGTCGAGGGAGAGACCCAGTACTTC. It is translated as CASSNSWRVEGETQYF.

V gene TRBV29-1 combines with J gene TRBJ2-5, with TRBD1 matching 9 bases. The CDR3 is 15 amino acids. Per germline, CDR1 SQVTM and CDR2 ANQGSEA. Trimming at V came to 3 bases and at J to 5 bases, leaving 10 bases not matched to a gene. CDR3 bases: TGCAGCGTTGACTTGGGACAGGGCGAGGGGGAGACCCAGTACTTC. It translates to CSVDLGQGEGETQYF.

The CDR3 nucleotides read TGTGCCACCAGCCGCAGAGAGACCCAGTACTTC. This translates into CATSRRETQYF. This chain connects TRBV15 to TRBJ2-5; D remains ambiguous. V was shortened by 5 bases and J by 4 bases, with 5 bases between the two germline ends. The CDR3 runs 11 residues. CDR1 is LNHNV, CDR2 YYDKDF, per germline (reference sequence). Full variable domain (remainder filled in from reference TRBV15 and TRBJ2-5): DAMVIQNPRYQVTQFGKPVTLSCSQTLNHNVMYWYQQKSSQAPKLLFHYYDKDFNNEADTPDNFQSRRPNTSFCFLDIRSPGLGDTAMYLCATSRRETQYFGPGTRLLVL.

The chain carries TRBV6-2 or TRBV6-3 and TRBJ1-5; possibly TRBD1 for D (5 bases). The CDR3 is made up of 14 amino acids. Germline V gene sequence: CDR1 MNHEY, CDR2 SVGEGT. V shed 3 bases and J shed 4 bases, with 10 bases lying between them. DNA for the CDR3: TGTGCCAGCAGTTATCTCTGGGGGAATCAGCCCCAGCATTTT. It encodes CASSYLWGNQPQHF.

This clone showed up just once. The rearrangement uses TRBV7-6 and TRBJ1-1, with a weak D call TRBD1 (6 bases). Germline V gene sequence: CDR1 SGHVS, CDR2 FNYEAQ. This CDR3 region has 15 residues. V lost 2 bases and J 5 bases, leaving 15 bases between the germline ends. CDR3 region: CASSLFQGKGTEAFF. For the CDR3, the DNA is TGTGCCAGCAGCTTATTTCAGGGGAAGGGAACTGAAGCTTTCTTT. Looking up the rest from reference TRBV7-6 and TRBJ1-1 gives the full variable domain: GAGVSQSPRYKVTKRGQDVALRCDPISGHVSLYWYRQALGQGPEFLTYFNYEAQQDKSGLPNDRFSAERPEGSISTLTIQRTEQRDSAMYRCASSLFQGKGTEAFFGQGTRLTVV.

The chain joins TRBV24-1 to TRBJ1-1, with D hard to call. CDR3 size: 13 residues. V lost 3 bases and J 11 bases, leaving 15 bases between the germline ends. The germline V gene has CDR1 KGHDR and CDR2 SFDVKD. CDR3 loop: CATSDGGPGRAFF. The CDR3 DNA reads as TGTGCCACCAGTGATGGCGGGCCCGGTAGGGCTTTCTTT.

The chain couples TRBV6-5 to TRBJ1-1; TRBD1 is a possible D gene (5 bases). V shed 5 bases and J shed 4 bases, with 14 bases lying between them. CDR1 is MNHEY, CDR2 SVGAGI, per germline. The length of the CDR3 is 14 residues. CDR3 sequence (DNA): TGTGCCAGCAGTCCATTGGGGGGGTCCACTGAAGCTTTCTTT. Encoded protein: CASSPLGGSTEAFF.

The chain joins TRBV19 to TRBJ2-3; D remains ambiguous. This CDR3 has 14 amino acids. Germline CDR1 and CDR2: LNHDA and SQIVND (reference sequence). Between the trimmed V and J ends, which lost 5 bases and 2 bases, there was a span of 11 bases. CDR3 nucleotides: TGTGCCAGTAGTGTAGTAATCTACACAGATACGCAGTATTTT. Residues: CASSVVIYTDTQYF.